This T cell receptor (beta chain) was identified during a study of early T cells in non-severe SARS-CoV-2 infection. At the level of the study: Unpaired chains resulted from sequencing bulk RNA of unsorted whole blood.

Individually, cDNA molecules had unique molecular identifiers attached to them. TCRdb re-called the 5' RACE reads through MiXCR, storing one row per CDR3 protein. The table records more than 30,000 distinct CDR3 sequences, about 5.3% of them present only once. General observations from the study: The matching step, a VDJdb search, favored anti-spike CD8 responses and missed private and CD4 specificities.

V was pared by 4 bases and J by 1 base, with 10 bases of the junction left unmatched. Germline V gene lookup returns CDR1 SGHVS and CDR2 FQNEAQ. This CDR3 spans 17 amino acids. This clonotype appeared many times. Its antigen is unknown. The clonotype was recovered from an adult who was a healthcare worker with PCR-confirmed SARS-CoV-2 infection or an uninfected control (not recorded which). V is TRBV7-8 and J is TRBJ2-5; 9 bases align to TRBD1. Sequences were obtained from whole blood. Written as DNA, the CDR3 is TGTGCCAGCAGCTCCGGGGTGACAGGGGGTAGCCAAGAGACCCAGTACTTC. Translation: CASSSGVTGGSQETQYF.